This T cell receptor beta chain emerged from a study of OX40 agonist ivuxolimab in advanced cancers. Across the study: Partial responses were achieved by three patients, of whom one had hepatocellular carcinoma and two had cutaneous melanoma.

The study's findings and limits: Both CD4+ and CD8+ T cell populations in blood had undergone clonal expansion by week 6 at 0.1 to 3.0 mg/kg.

This CDR3 region has 11 residues. V was trimmed by 4 bases and J by 5 bases, leaving 5 bases between them. From germline, CDR1 is SEHNR and CDR2 FQNEAQ (reference sequence). About this clone itself: Its antigen is undetermined.

Only in-frame clones appear in the TCRdb table, and some are missing; sequencing was by immunoSEQ multiplex PCR. The repertoire includes about 36,000 clones, around three quarters of them detected once, and 15% to 20% sits in the top ten. The gene calls are TRBV7-9 and TRBJ2-5; D is unresolved. The sample in question was CD4+ or CD8+ T cells sorted from blood, obtained in a trial of the OX40 agonist ivuxolimab. The receptor was derived from an adult with an advanced solid tumor such as melanoma, head and neck, liver or kidney cancer. Written as DNA, the CDR3 is TGTGCCAGCAGCTCACAGGAGACCCAGTACTTC. Protein: CASSSQETQYF.